Below are 9 T cell receptor beta chains sequenced from a single sample in a study of control samples from healthy donors and cancer patients. Libraries were prepared by immunoSEQ multiplex PCR; TCRdb keeps only in-frame clonotypes and omits some of them. The sample shows around 78,000 clones, 94% of them seen only once. The sequencing sample was made of blood. The receptors were sampled from a woman between 18 and 29 years old in good health.

The chain employs TRBV7-2 and TRBJ1-2; D may be TRBD1 (5 bases). Germline CDR1 reads SGHTA; CDR2 reads FQGNSA. The CDR3 totals 13 residues. Trimming stripped 1 base from V and 5 bases from J, with 8 bases between. The CDR3 reads CASSLEPGYGYTF. CDR3 nucleotides: TGTGCCAGCAGCTTAGAGCCAGGGTATGGCTACACCTTC.

CDR3 residues: CASSPSDRYTEAFF. The CDR3 bases are TGTGCCAGCAGCCCCTCGGACAGGTACACTGAAGCTTTCTTT. V is TRBV3-1 (or the pseudogene TRBV3-2) and J is TRBJ1-1, with 7 bases aligning to TRBD1. Trimming cost V 4 bases and J 3 bases; bases outside gene matches: 5. The length of the CDR3 is 14 residues. Germline loops: CDR1 LGHDT, CDR2 YNNKEL (reference sequence).

The rearrangement uses TRBV18 and TRBJ2-7, with 7 bases matching TRBD1. CDR1 and CDR2 (germline): KGHSH, LQKENI. V gave up 3 bases and J gave up 1 base; unmatched junction bases: 3. The length of the CDR3 is 14 residues. CDR3 coding DNA: TGTGCCAGCTCACCCCGACAGGGATCCTACGAGCAGTACTTC. This translates into CASSPRQGSYEQYF. Full variable domain (rest looked up from reference TRBV18 and TRBJ2-7): NAGVMQNPRHLVRRRGQEARLRCSPMKGHSHVYWYRQLPEEGLKFMVYLQKENIIDESGMPKERFSAEFPKEGPSILRIQQVVRGDSAAYFCASSPRQGSYEQYFGPGTRLTVT.

This chain uses TRBV9 with TRBJ2-7; a possible D gene is TRBD2 (5 bases). Germline V gene lookup returns CDR1 SGDLS and CDR2 YYNGEE. CDR3 length equals 15 residues. V was clipped by 3 bases and J by 0 bases, with 13 bases between them. The CDR3 sequence: CASSGSRAGSYEQYF. DNA of the CDR3: TGTGCCAGCAGCGGCTCGAGGGCGGGCTCCTACGAGCAGTACTTC.

V and J are TRBV19 and TRBJ2-3; the match to TRBD1 covers 8 bases. CDR1 and CDR2 from the germline V gene are LNHDA and SQIVND (reference sequence). The CDR3 is 14 amino acids. Germline trimming cut 3 bases from V and 6 bases from J; bases unmatched to any gene: 5. CDR3: CASSIQGARDTQYF. The CDR3 bases are TGTGCCAGTAGTATCCAGGGGGCGCGGGATACGCAGTATTTT.

This clone was found a few times. V usage is TRBV15 and J usage is TRBJ1-1; possible D gene TRBD1, 5 bases. Germline lookup yields CDR1 LNHNV and CDR2 YYDKDF (reference sequence). Trimming took 1 base from V and 3 from J, leaving 6 bases between them. This CDR3 has 13 amino acids. Written as DNA, the CDR3 is TGTGCCACCAGCAGAGTAGGGGACACTGAAGCTTTCTTT. It specifies CATSRVGDTEAFF.

This sequence joins TRBV7-2 and TRBJ2-5, with D possibly matching TRBD1 (5 bases). Germline V lookup: CDR1 SGHTA, CDR2 FQGNSA. The CDR3 spans 14 residues. Trimming pared 3 bases from V and 5 bases from J, leaving 13 bases between. The CDR3 coding sequence is TGTGCCAGCAGCTTGGTTTCCAGGGTTGAGACCCAGTACTTC. Protein product: CASSLVSRVETQYF.

The chain couples TRBV4-3 to TRBJ1-4; TRBD1 matches 9 bases. Trimming cost V 0 bases and J 4 bases; bases outside gene matches: 0. This CDR3 has 15 residues. Germline V gives CDR1 LGHNA, CDR2 YSLEER. The CDR3 is CASSQETGGNEKLFF. DNA for the CDR3: TGCGCCAGCAGCCAAGAGACAGGGGGTAATGAAAAACTGTTTTTT.

The chain combines TRBV5-8 with TRBJ2-7; 9 positions match TRBD2. This CDR3 comprises 19 residues. CDR1 is SGHTS and CDR2 is YDEGEE in the germline V gene. V was clipped by 1 base and J by 4 bases; unmatched bases: 18. In DNA form, the CDR3 reads TGTGCCAGCAGCTTGATTGGGGGGGCCCTAGCGGGGACCTATTACGAGCAGTACTTC. Encoded protein: CASSLIGGALAGTYYEQYF.